This entry concerns a single TCR beta chain. The data originate from a study of T cell responses to AZD1222 COVID-19 vaccine. The assay was immunoSEQ multiplex PCR, and TCRdb's table has in-frame clones only and misses some. The repertoire holds 100,000 to 150,000 clones, with 86% as singletons. The CDR3 length is 16 residues. Between the trimmed V and J ends, which lost 4 bases and 0 bases, there was a span of 15 bases. Germline V gene sequence: CDR1 KGHSH, CDR2 LQKENI. The sample here was peripheral blood, taken on day 0 of AZD1222 vaccination. The clonotype comes from an adult in good health. The rearrangement joins TRBV18 to TRBJ1-2; possibly TRBD1 for D (5 bases). This CDR3 is CASSQAVDRANYGYTF. The CDR3 bases are TGTGCCAGCTCACAGGCGGTAGACAGAGCTAACTATGGCTACACCTTC.